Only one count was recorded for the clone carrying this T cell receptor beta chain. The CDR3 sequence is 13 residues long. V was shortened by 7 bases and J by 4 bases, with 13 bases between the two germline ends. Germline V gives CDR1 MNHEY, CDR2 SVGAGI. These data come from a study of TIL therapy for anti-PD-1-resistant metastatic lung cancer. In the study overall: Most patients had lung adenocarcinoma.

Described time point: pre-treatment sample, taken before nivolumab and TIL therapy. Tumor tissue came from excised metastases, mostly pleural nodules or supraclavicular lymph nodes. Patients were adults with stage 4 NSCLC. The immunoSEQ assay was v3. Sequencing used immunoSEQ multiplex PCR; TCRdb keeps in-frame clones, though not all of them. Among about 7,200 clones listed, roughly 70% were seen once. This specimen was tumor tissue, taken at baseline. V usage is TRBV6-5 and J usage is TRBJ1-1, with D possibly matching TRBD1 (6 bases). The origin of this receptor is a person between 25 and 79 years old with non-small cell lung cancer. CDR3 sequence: CASTQGRGTEAFF. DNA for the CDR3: TGTGCCAGCACCCAGGGGCGCGGCACTGAAGCTTTCTTT.